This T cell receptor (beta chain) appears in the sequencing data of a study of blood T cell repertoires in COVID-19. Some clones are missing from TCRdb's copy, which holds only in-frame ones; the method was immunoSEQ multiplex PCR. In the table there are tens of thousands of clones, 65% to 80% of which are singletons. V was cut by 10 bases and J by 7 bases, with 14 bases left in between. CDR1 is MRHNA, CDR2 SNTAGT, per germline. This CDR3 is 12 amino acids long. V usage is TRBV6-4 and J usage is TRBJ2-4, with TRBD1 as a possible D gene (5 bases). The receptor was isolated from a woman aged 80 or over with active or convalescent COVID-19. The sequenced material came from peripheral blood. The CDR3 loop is CAITTPGNIQYF. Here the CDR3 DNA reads TGTGCCATCACAACCCCAGGGAACATTCAGTACTTC.